The T cell receptor beta chain described here comes from a study of CD8 T cells in Susac syndrome (dated by TCRdb to about 2019). With respect to the entire study: The study used repertoire sequencing to test whether antigen drove CD8+ T cell activation and differentiation in Susac syndrome. Results the study describes overall, beyond this receptor: The number of individuals in the TCR sequencing and HLA analysis was recognized as being relatively small.

Per the germline V gene, MDHEN is the CDR1 and SYDVKM is the CDR2. V is clipped by 5 bases and J by 4 bases, and the sequence between their germline boundaries is 8 bases long. The cysteine opens and the phenylalanine closes a CDR3 of 12 amino acids. Only the CDR3 part of the read is kept: 36 bases, read in frame from the first base. RNA was extracted with the RNeasy kit and 0.5 to 1 ug was reverse transcribed using random hexamers. The immunoSEQ multiplex PCR assay, covering 54 Vbeta and 13 Jbeta segments, was used to amplify TCR beta CDR3 regions. PCR amplification bias was corrected by using a synthetic template baseline for primer optimization and computational correction. As for how the authors treated the data: Only productive sequences were kept, with reads annotated to V, D and J genes according to IMGT and analyzed in immunoSEQ Analyzer. To calculate clonality, Shannon entropy was normalized by log2 of the number of productive unique sequences and then subtracted from one. For each patient and control, public and private clones were evaluated among the 100 most prevalent clones. Susac-specific clones were defined as absent from healthy and MS cohorts, approximately 1,000 published viral clones and other ImmuneACCESS disease sequences. Through fastp at Q25 and MiXCR, TCRdb rebuilt clones from the public reads, retaining in-frame beta chains. Identical CDR3 proteins give one entry, which carries the most common genes and DNA. The V and J calls shown here were made by TCRdb, not taken from the authors' results. For this sample the table gives around 200,000 distinct CDR3 sequences, of which 95% were detected only once. The ten top clones hold approximately 0.081% of the sample.

Peripheral blood CD8+ and CD4+ T cells from healthy donors, Susac syndrome patients and multiple sclerosis patients were profiled by high-throughput TCR beta sequencing. Treatment-naive patients with stable or active relapsing-remitting disease fulfilling revised McDonald criteria were used as multiple sclerosis controls. Bulk CD8+ and CD4+ T cells were purified by magnetic negative isolation, whereas CD8+ TEMRA cells were enriched by FACS. Blood was drawn into EDTA tubes, processed within 24 hours, and PBMCs were isolated by density gradient centrifugation. PBMCs intended for TCR sequencing were cryopreserved in liquid nitrogen and were subsequently thawed in a 37 degrees C water bath. Purity of sorted or isolated CD4+, CD8+ and CD8+ TEMRA cells was at least 90%. This clonotype was recorded only once. What this receptor recognizes is not known. The sample holds no much larger clone one base away, and base qualities are not on file. Support from one read is weak.

Sequences were obtained from CD4+ T cells from PBMCs. This clonotype was obtained from a human donor with multiple sclerosis. Recombination joined TRBV28 with TRBJ1-2; no D gene can be assigned with confidence. CDR3 protein: CASSLLRYGYTF. The sequenced DNA: TGTGCCAGCAGTCTCCTGCGCTATGGCTACACCTTC.